Shown below are 5 T cell receptor beta chains from a single sample sequenced in a study of post-analysis software for immune sequencing data. General study points: TRBV segments more frequent in patients than in controls numbered five and included TRBV5-6, TRBV5-1 and TRBV20-1.

Tagging with unique molecular identifiers was a feature of the TCR beta cDNA libraries. TCRdb itself ran the PCR reads through MiXCR, one entry per CDR3 protein. The sample records 800,000 to 950,000 distinct CDR3 sequences, roughly 50% being singletons. Their antigens are not known. The sequenced sample was blood. These TCRs come from a girl under 18 with multiple sclerosis.

This clonotype has more than one count but fewer than ten. The chain joins TRBV29-1 to TRBJ2-5; 10 positions agree with TRBD2. V lost 7 bases to trimming and J lost 6 bases; unmatched junction nucleotides: 11. CDR3 size: 14 residues. In germline, CDR1 is SQVTM, CDR2 ANQGSEA. As DNA, the CDR3 is TGCAGCGCCACACTAGCGGGGTATTGGAAGACCCAGTACTTC. This sequence encodes CSATLAGYWKTQYF.

This chain joins TRBV3-1 and TRBJ1-1; 7 positions match TRBD1. Germline CDR1 is LGHDT and CDR2 is YNNKEL (reference sequence). The CDR3 contains 15 residues. Trimming removed 4 bases from V and 8 bases from J; junction bases left unmatched: 13. The CDR3: CASSRGGTASMEAFF. CDR3 DNA: TGTGCCAGCAGCCGCGGCGGGACAGCCTCTATGGAAGCTTTCTTT. The full variable domain, in which reference TRBV3-1 and TRBJ1-1 provide the parts outside the CDR3, is DTAVSQTPKYLVTQMGNDKSIKCEQNLGHDTMYWYKQDSKKFLKIMFSYNNKELIINETVPNRFSPKSPDKAHLNLHINSLELGDSAVYFCASSRGGTASMEAFFGQGTRLTVV.

The chain has TRBV2 and TRBJ2-5; unclear D gene. The closer fit of TRBJ2-4 to the DNA end suggests the J call may be wrong. The germline CDR1 and CDR2 sequences are SNHLY and FYNNEI. CDR3 size: 15 residues. Here the CDR3 reads CASSWDEVSKNIQYF. DNA of the CDR3: TGTGCCAGCAGTTGGGATGAGGTATCCAAAAACATTCAGTACTTC.

The chain recombines TRBV15 with TRBJ2-4; perhaps TRBD1 as D (5 bases). TRBJ2-5 explains the end of the DNA better; the J call may be wrong. Germline-derived CDR1 and CDR2 are LNHNV and YYDKDF (reference sequence). The CDR3 has 17 residues. The CDR3 spells CATSRDFTGYSVETQYF. CDR3 nucleotide sequence: TGTGCCACCAGCAGAGATTTCACAGGATATTCGGTCGAGACCCAGTACTTC.

This clonotype has a handful of counts. V is TRBV28 and J is TRBJ2-7; 7 nucleotides align to TRBD1. The CDR3 is 17 residues long. V gave up 2 bases and J gave up 0 bases; unmatched junction bases: 10. The germline gives CDR1 MDHEN, CDR2 SYDVKM. CDR3 residues: CASSLSVGGLSSYEQYF. The CDR3 DNA sequence: TGTGCCAGCAGTTTAAGTGTAGGGGGCCTAAGCTCCTACGAGCAGTACTTC.